One and the same sample provided the 15 T cell receptor beta chains below, sequenced in a study of beta chain features in type 1 diabetes. The authors reverse transcribed all of the isolated RNA, so sequencing captured expressed TCRB transcripts. Generated by immunoSEQ multiplex PCR, the TCRdb table keeps only in-frame clones and is missing some. The sample shows around 250,000 clones, more than 65% of them seen only once. Sequencing was done on a sample of naive CD4+ T cells from blood. These receptors all stem from a man between 25 and 39 years old in good health.

This clone was seen once. The chain joins TRBV30 to TRBJ2-3, with D uncertain. V lost 2 bases, J lost 6 bases, and 6 bases lay in between. The CDR3 sequence is 11 residues long. Germline V gene lookup returns CDR1 GTSNPN and CDR2 SVGIG (reference sequence). The CDR3 DNA is TGTGCCTGGAGTTTCGAGGATACGCAGTATTTT. Translating it yields CAWSFEDTQYF. Full variable domain (missing parts from reference TRBV30 and TRBJ2-3): SQTIHQWPATLVQPVGSPLSLECTVEGTSNPNLYWYRQAAGRGLQLLFYSVGIGQISSEVPQNLSASRPQDRQFILSSKKLLLSDSGFYLCAWSFEDTQYFGPGTRLTVL.

Comments on this clone: This clone may be a read error of a much larger clone one base away. The rearrangement links TRBV7-9 to TRBJ2-1; D remains ambiguous. V was pared by 3 bases and J by 3 bases, with 0 bases between. Germline CDR1 and CDR2: SEHNR and FQNEAQ (reference sequence). The length of the CDR3 is 11 residues. The CDR3 spells CASSFYNEQFF. In nucleotides, the CDR3 is TGTGCCAGCAGCTTCTACAATGAGCAGTTCTTC.

The V call is TRBV28, the J call TRBJ2-5; D call uncertain. The ends were cut back, 3 bases at V and 5 bases at J, with 10 bases in the middle. CDR1 and CDR2 (germline): MDHEN, SYDVKM. The CDR3 totals 13 residues. The DNA for the CDR3 is TGTGCCAGCAGTTTCGAACAGCCGGAGACCCAGTACTTC. It translates to CASSFEQPETQYF.

V usage is TRBV7-9 and J usage is TRBJ1-1; D perhaps matches TRBD1 (6 bases). Deletions cut 5 bases from V and 0 bases from J, with 10 bases between. In germline, CDR1 is SEHNR, CDR2 FQNEAQ (reference sequence). The CDR3 runs 14 residues. CDR3 nucleotides: TGTGCCAGCAGCGCCACAGGGCTGAACACTGAAGCTTTCTTT. It encodes CASSATGLNTEAFF.

This clone was observed a few times. The V and J genes are TRBV29-1 and TRBJ1-1; D perhaps matches TRBD1 (5 bases). Germline values: CDR1 SQVTM, CDR2 ANQGSEA. The CDR3 has 12 amino acids. V lost 2 bases, J lost 7 bases, and 11 bases lay in between. The CDR3 DNA follows: TGCAGCGTTGAATACGGGGGAATTGAAGCTTTCTTT. Protein product: CSVEYGGIEAFF.

This sequence joins TRBV5-1 and TRBJ2-1; 8 bases map to TRBD2. The ends lost 0 bases at V and 0 bases at J; junction bases unmatched: 8. There are 18 residues in the CDR3. Germline CDR1 reads SGHRS; CDR2 reads YFSETQ. The CDR3 spells CASSLATSGYLSYNEQFF. The CDR3 DNA is TGCGCCAGCAGCTTGGCCACTAGCGGCTACCTCTCCTACAATGAGCAGTTCTTC.

This chain joins TRBV6-5 and TRBJ2-3; TRBD1 matches 8 bases. The CDR3 length is 15 residues. CDR1 and CDR2 from the germline V gene are MNHEY and SVGAGI. Losses at the gene ends were 4 bases for V and 1 base for J; bases not matched to a gene: 4. The CDR3 DNA reads as TGTGCCAGCAGTTGGACAGGGACTGGCACAGATACGCAGTATTTT. It yields the protein CASSWTGTGTDTQYF.

The V gene is TRBV2, the J gene TRBJ2-3; D is uncertain. Trimming stripped 9 bases from V and 4 bases from J, with 8 bases between. The CDR3 loop spans 11 amino acids. Germline V gene data show CDR1 as SNHLY and CDR2 as FYNNEI. The CDR3: CASRSSDTQYF. For the CDR3, the DNA is TGTGCCAGTCGTAGTTCAGATACGCAGTATTTT.

The V gene is TRBV4-3, the J gene TRBJ2-7; 10 nucleotides align to TRBD1. The CDR3 loop spans 14 amino acids. Germline V gene data show CDR1 as LGHNA and CDR2 as YSLEER. J gave up 4 bases and V 2 bases, and 2 bases lay outside the gene matches. The CDR3 DNA sequence: TGCGCCAGCAGCCAAAGGGACAGGGGTTACGAGCAGTACTTC. It encodes CASSQRDRGYEQYF.

The chain joins TRBV10-3 to TRBJ2-6; D is uncertain. Trimming pared 9 bases from V and 0 bases from J, leaving 12 bases between. The CDR3 is 15 amino acids. Germline CDR1 and CDR2: ENHRY and SYGVKD. This chain's CDR3 is CAIPNGYSGANVLTF. The CDR3 coding sequence is TGTGCCATTCCCAACGGATACTCTGGGGCCAACGTCCTGACTTTC.

The rearrangement uses TRBV29-1 and TRBJ2-1, with 10 bases aligning to TRBD2. The ends lost 3 bases at V and 5 bases at J; junction bases unmatched: 4. Per germline, CDR1 SQVTM and CDR2 ANQGSEA. This CDR3 region has 14 residues. The CDR3 DNA follows: TGCAGCGTTGAGTCACTAGCGGGGAACAATGAGCAGTTCTTC. This codes for CSVESLAGNNEQFF.

In this sample, this clone turned up a few times. The chain joins TRBV10-3 to TRBJ2-7, with TRBD1 as a possible D gene (5 bases). Germline assignment: CDR1 ENHRY and CDR2 SYGVKD. Trimming pared 4 bases from V and 1 base from J, leaving 8 bases between. This CDR3 contains 13 residues. This CDR3 is CAISVQESYEQYF. The CDR3, as DNA: TGTGCCATCAGTGTACAGGAGTCCTACGAGCAGTACTTC.

V and J are TRBV29-1 and TRBJ2-1, with D unclear. The CDR3 extends over 11 amino acids. The germline V gene has CDR1 SQVTM and CDR2 ANQGSEA. V was pared by 4 bases and J by 7 bases, with 8 bases between. The CDR3 protein is CSVAVLNEQFF. DNA for the CDR3: TGCAGCGTTGCCGTACTAAATGAGCAGTTCTTC.

The rearrangement uses TRBV30 and TRBJ1-5; D might be TRBD1 (6 bases). Germline V gene data show CDR1 as GTSNPN and CDR2 as SVGIG (reference sequence). The CDR3 covers 13 residues. V dropped 0 bases and J dropped 5 bases, with 8 bases sitting between them. The CDR3 region is CAWSVSGDQPQHF. CDR3 nucleotides: TGTGCCTGGAGTGTATCAGGGGATCAGCCCCAGCATTTT. Variable domain in full (rest from reference TRBV30 and TRBJ1-5): SQTIHQWPATLVQPVGSPLSLECTVEGTSNPNLYWYRQAAGRGLQLLFYSVGIGQISSEVPQNLSASRPQDRQFILSSKKLLLSDSGFYLCAWSVSGDQPQHFGDGTRLSIL.

This CDR3 is CSAIRDFQETQYF. CDR3 sequence (DNA): TGCAGCGCTATTAGGGACTTTCAAGAGACCCAGTACTTC. The chain combines TRBV29-1 with TRBJ2-5; tentatively, D is TRBD2 (6 bases). CDR3 length: 13 residues. The V and J ends lost 7 bases and 2 bases respectively, with 14 bases between them. Germline CDR1 SQVTM, CDR2 ANQGSEA.